These 27 T cell receptor beta chains share one sample of origin, sequenced in a study of T cells in Graves' hyperthyroidism and ophthalmopathy. Amplified regions were TCR beta CDR3 sequences from RNA transcripts. TCR CDR3 underwent first-round RT-PCR with the HTBI primer set. TCRdb ran MiXCR on the multiplex PCR reads and lists one entry per CDR3 protein. The data show about 350,000 distinct CDR3 sequences, about a sixth seen once. Sequencing was carried out using blood. The source of these receptors is a middle-aged woman with Graves' ophthalmopathy.

This clonotype was detected many times. This chain connects TRBV6-1 to TRBJ2-7; perhaps TRBD2 as D (5 bases). V lost 2 bases and J lost 1, with 9 bases in between. CDR3 size: 14 residues. CDR1 MNHNS and CDR2 SASEGT come from the germline V gene. The CDR3 here is CASSERGQSYEQYF. CDR3 nucleotides: TGTGCCAGCAGTGAAAGAGGGCAGTCCTACGAGCAGTACTTC.

The V and J genes are TRBV27 and TRBJ1-2; the match to TRBD1 covers 7 bases. Germline CDR1 and CDR2: MNHEY and SMNVEV (reference sequence). CDR3 length: 14 amino acids. After removal of 6 bases from V and 6 bases from J, the junction contained 10 bases not matched to a gene. CDR3 protein: CASRQTGRLHGYTF. In DNA form, the CDR3 reads TGTGCCAGCAGACAGACAGGGAGGCTTCATGGCTACACCTTC.

This clonotype showed up many times. This may arise from a read error, as a much more abundant clone is one base away. The rearrangement joins TRBV6-5 to TRBJ1-5; 7 nucleotides match TRBD1. The length of the CDR3 is 14 residues. J gave up 6 bases and V 5 bases, and 7 bases lay outside the gene matches. Germline CDR1 MNHEY, CDR2 SVGAGI. The CDR3 nucleotides are TGTGCCAGCAGTAACCGGGGACAGAGTCAGCCCCAGCATTTT. This codes for CASSNRGQSQPQHF.

A note on this clonotype: Given a much more abundant clone one base away, this may be a read error. This chain uses TRBV10-2 with TRBJ1-5; D remains unclear. The germline gives CDR1 WSHSY, CDR2 SAAADI. The CDR3 has 12 amino acids. This chain's CDR3 is CANSESTQPQHF. The CDR3 DNA reads as TGCGCCAACAGTGAGTCGACTCAGCCCCAGCATTTT.

This clonotype was observed at least ten times. The chain combines TRBV7-2 with TRBJ2-1; TRBD1 matches 9 bases. The CDR3 runs to 18 residues. Germline V gene data show CDR1 as SGHTA and CDR2 as FQGNSA. Germline trimming cut 5 bases from V and 5 bases from J; bases unmatched to any gene: 16. The CDR3 is CASSPRPPTGGADNEQFF. In nucleotides, the CDR3 is TGTGCCAGCAGCCCTCGGCCACCTACAGGGGGCGCTGACAATGAGCAGTTCTTC.

This clonotype was found a few times. The chain employs TRBV5-1 and TRBJ1-2, with 12 bases identical to TRBD1. CDR1 is SGHRS and CDR2 is YFSETQ in the germline V gene. V lost 4 bases to trimming and J lost 6 bases; unmatched junction nucleotides: 16. The CDR3 has 18 amino acids. CDR3 DNA sequence: TGCGCCAGCAGCCTAACAAATGGGGACAGGGGGCGCGAAGATGGCTACACCTTC. Translation gives CASSLTNGDRGREDGYTF.

This clonotype was found many times. The chain combines TRBV20-1 with TRBJ2-7; D possibly corresponds to TRBD2 (6 bases). There are 12 residues in the CDR3. V was cut by 1 base and J by 6 bases, with 10 bases left in between. The germline gives CDR1 DFQATT, CDR2 SNEGSKA (reference sequence). In DNA, the CDR3 is TGCAGTGCTAGAGGACTAGTTCTCGAGCAGTACTTC. Amino acid sequence: CSARGLVLEQYF.

A few counts support this clonotype. The gene calls are TRBV28 and TRBJ1-1; TRBD1 aligns across 7 bases. Germline trimming cut 3 bases from V and 6 bases from J; bases unmatched to any gene: 4. Germline V gene lookup returns CDR1 MDHEN and CDR2 SYDVKM. This CDR3 contains 13 residues. The CDR3 region is CASSLDRIPEAFF. CDR3 coding DNA: TGTGCCAGCAGTTTGGACAGGATTCCTGAAGCTTTCTTT.

This clonotype was found many times. V is TRBV19 and J is TRBJ1-5; 10 bases match TRBD1. The CDR3 extends over 15 amino acids. CDR1 LNHDA and CDR2 SQIVND come from the germline V gene (reference sequence). With 4 bases clipped from V and 2 bases from J, the junction kept 2 bases outside the gene matches. CDR3 region: CASSTGTGGNQPQHF. The CDR3 coding sequence is TGTGCCAGTAGTACGGGGACAGGGGGCAATCAGCCCCAGCATTTT. Filled out from reference TRBV19 and TRBJ1-5, the complete variable domain reads DGGITQSPKYLFRKEGQNVTLSCEQNLNHDAMYWYRQDPGQGLRLIYYSQIVNDFQKGDIAEGYSVSREKKESFPLTVTSAQKNPTAFYLCASSTGTGGNQPQHFGDGTRLSIL.

This clonotype has a count of ten or more. The chain couples TRBV7-9 to TRBJ2-7; the D is unclear. Between the trimmed V and J ends, which lost 0 bases and 5 bases, there was a span of 8 bases. This CDR3 has 13 amino acids. Germline CDR1 is SEHNR and CDR2 is FQNEAQ (reference sequence). The CDR3 sequence is CASSLAWGNEQYF. DNA for the CDR3: TGTGCCAGCAGCTTAGCGTGGGGTAACGAGCAGTACTTC.

This clonotype was counted ten times or more. Written as DNA, the CDR3 is TGCGCCAGCAGCTTGGGCGCCGGGGCGGCTTTCTTT. Its translation is CASSLGAGAAFF. The chain is built from TRBV5-1 and TRBJ1-1, with D tentatively TRBD1 (5 bases). The germline V and J ends were trimmed by 0 bases and 11 bases, with 11 bases remaining between them. The CDR3 covers 12 residues. Germline V CDR1 and CDR2: SGHRS, YFSETQ.

This clonotype was picked up many times. The chain links TRBV6-5 to TRBJ1-3, with D possibly being TRBD1 (5 bases). The CDR3 is 15 amino acids. In germline, CDR1 is MNHEY, CDR2 SVGAGI. V lost 2 bases, J lost 2 bases, and 10 bases lay in between. CDR3 DNA: TGTGCCAGCAGTTACGGGGCAGAGGCTGGAAACACCATATATTTT. This translates into CASSYGAEAGNTIYF.

This clonotype was counted many times. This rearrangement joins TRBV30 to TRBJ1-2, with unresolved D. Trimming took 2 bases from V and 2 from J, leaving 12 bases between them. Germline CDR1 and CDR2: GTSNPN and SVGIG (reference sequence). The CDR3 has 14 residues. The DNA for the CDR3 is TGTGCCTGGAGTCTAGGCGTCGGGAACTATGGCTACACCTTC. This codes for CAWSLGVGNYGYTF.

This clonotype was seen at least ten times. Here the CDR3 reads CASSYRTGLIQETQYF. In nucleotides, the CDR3 is TGTGCCAGCAGTTACCGAACAGGGCTAATACAAGAGACCCAGTACTTC. The gene calls are TRBV6-5 and TRBJ2-5; a weak D match, TRBD1 (6 bases). The CDR3 covers 16 residues. Trimming shortened V by 2 bases and J by 2 bases, and 15 bases separated the two germline ends. CDR1 is MNHEY and CDR2 is SVGAGI in the germline V gene.

This clonotype occurred many times. The rearrangement uses TRBV28 and TRBJ1-6; the match to TRBD1 covers 9 bases. The length of the CDR3 is 16 residues. The germline V gene has CDR1 MDHEN and CDR2 SYDVKM. V lost 1 base to trimming and J lost 8 bases; unmatched junction nucleotides: 6. The CDR3: CASSLSSGQGHSPLHF. The CDR3 nucleotides read TGTGCCAGCAGTTTATCCTCGGGACAGGGCCATTCACCCCTCCACTTT.

This clonotype was observed at least ten times. This sequence joins TRBV29-1 and TRBJ1-1, with D perhaps matching TRBD1 (5 bases). Germline V gene sequence: CDR1 SQVTM, CDR2 ANQGSEA. The V and J ends lost 8 bases and 1 base respectively, with 14 bases between them. The CDR3 is made up of 13 amino acids. DNA of the CDR3: TGCAGCCCAATACAGACAGCGAACACTGAAGCTTTCTTT. Translated: CSPIQTANTEAFF.

This clonotype has just one count. This rearrangement joins TRBV6-1 to TRBJ2-7; D is perhaps TRBD2 (5 bases). This CDR3 is built from 11 residues. Germline-derived CDR1 and CDR2 are MNHNS and SASEGT. The V end was cut by 7 bases, the J end by 7 bases, with 11 bases between. In DNA, the CDR3 is TGTGCCAGCAACGCCCGGGGTGAGCAGTACTTC. Protein: CASNARGEQYF.

This clonotype has at least ten counts. The chain employs TRBV7-8 and TRBJ1-5, with a possible D match to TRBD1 (6 bases). This CDR3 spans 15 amino acids. The germline gives CDR1 SGHVS, CDR2 FQNEAQ. V was cut by 1 base and J by 4 bases, with 11 bases left in between. This CDR3 is CASSLDWGLNQPQHF. CDR3 bases: TGTGCCAGCAGCTTAGATTGGGGGCTAAATCAGCCCCAGCATTTT. Looking up the rest from reference TRBV7-8 and TRBJ1-5 gives the full variable domain: GAGVSQSPRYKVAKRGQDVALRCDPISGHVSLFWYQQALGQGPEFLTYFQNEAQLDKSGLPSDRFFAERPEGSVSTLKIQRTQQEDSAVYLCASSLDWGLNQPQHFGDGTRLSIL.

This clonotype was counted ten times or more. The CDR3 sequence is CASKGRAEAFF. DNA of the CDR3: TGTGCCAGCAAAGGGAGGGCTGAAGCTTTCTTT. This sequence joins TRBV6-2 or TRBV6-3 and TRBJ1-1; no reliable D call. The CDR3 totals 11 residues. Germline V gene data show CDR1 as MNHEY and CDR2 as SVGEGT. V was cut by 7 bases and J by 6 bases, with 9 bases left in between.

This clonotype was counted at least ten times. This rearrangement joins TRBV19 to TRBJ2-7, with TRBD1 matching 9 bases. In germline, CDR1 is LNHDA, CDR2 SQIVND (reference sequence). CDR3 length: 13 amino acids. The J segment lost 7 bases and the V segment lost 7 bases, leaving 8 bases of the junction unmatched. The CDR3 nucleotides read TGTGCCAGTATCTGGACAGGGGATGGGGAGCAGTACTTC. It encodes CASIWTGDGEQYF.

This clonotype appeared many times. Compared with germline, one end of the junction differs, possibly owing to a read error. The gene calls are TRBV30 and TRBJ2-2, with D perhaps being TRBD1 or TRBD2 (5 bases each). The CDR3 is 13 residues long. The germline V gene has CDR1 GTSNPN and CDR2 SVGIG (reference sequence). The CDR3 reads CAWNRGLTGELLF. The CDR3 DNA reads as TGTGCCTGGAATCGGGGCTTGACCGGGGAGCTGCTTTTT.

This clonotype was picked up many times. V is TRBV28 and J is TRBJ2-5; 10 positions agree with TRBD1. In germline, CDR1 is MDHEN, CDR2 SYDVKM. The CDR3 totals 14 residues. Trimming cost V 6 bases and J 5 bases; bases outside gene matches: 6. DNA for the CDR3: TGTGCCAGCAGACGGGACAGGGGACGCGAGACCCAGTACTTC. Its protein is CASRRDRGRETQYF.

This clonotype was seen at least ten times. The chain recombines TRBV12-3 or TRBV12-4 with TRBJ1-3, with TRBD1 identical over 7 bases. The length of the CDR3 is 14 residues. The trim removed 5 bases at V and 2 bases at J, leaving 3 bases unmatched. The CDR3 bases are TGTGCCAGCAGTCGACAGGGAGCTGGAAACACCATATATTTT. This translates into CASSRQGAGNTIYF.

This clonotype was seen repeatedly, ten times or more. The rearrangement joins TRBV20-1 to TRBJ1-5; D not resolved. Trimming cost V 5 bases and J 10 bases, with 15 bases left between them. Germline loops: CDR1 DFQATT, CDR2 SNEGSKA (reference sequence). The CDR3 runs to 12 residues. CDR3 region: CSAWTGISPQHF. DNA for the CDR3: TGCAGTGCTTGGACGGGCATCAGCCCCCAGCATTTT.

V is TRBV3-1 and J is TRBJ1-1, with a weak D call TRBD1 (6 bases). Trimming stripped 0 bases from V and 2 bases from J, with 13 bases between. Germline V gives CDR1 LGHDT, CDR2 YNNKEL (reference sequence). The CDR3 contains 16 residues. This CDR3 reads CASSQDSDRRNTEAFF. CDR3 DNA: TGTGCCAGCAGCCAAGACTCGGACAGAAGAAACACTGAAGCTTTCTTT.

Many counts were recorded for this clonotype. This chain links TRBV6-1 with TRBJ2-1; 9 positions match TRBD2. Germline V gene sequence: CDR1 MNHNS, CDR2 SASEGT. CDR3 size: 12 residues. This CDR3 reads CTIAGVINEQFF. In DNA form, the CDR3 reads TGTACTATAGCGGGAGTGATCAATGAGCAGTTCTTC.

Ten or more counts support this clonotype. This chain joins TRBV6-1 and TRBJ2-7, with 8 positions matching TRBD2. This CDR3 contains 15 residues. V shed 6 bases and J 6 bases; nucleotides not matched to a gene: 13. Germline values: CDR1 MNHNS, CDR2 SASEGT. The CDR3 here is CASRESGSRSGEQYF. The CDR3 nucleotides read TGTGCCAGCAGGGAGAGCGGGAGCCGGTCGGGCGAGCAGTACTTC.